Presented here are 21 T cell receptor beta chains from one specimen sequenced in a study of cytomegalovirus exposure and HLA in healthy donors. A multiplex PCR was run with 60 Vbeta primers and 13 Jbeta primers. Profiled with immunoSEQ multiplex PCR; TCRdb holds only in-frame clones, not every one. This sample yields 65,000 or so clones, of which less than 70% are seen a single time; 2.5% to 3% belongs to the top ten. The sequenced sample consisted of PBMCs. Receptor source: a man aged 30-40 years in good health and CMV-seronegative.

V and J are TRBV9 and TRBJ2-5, with 14 bases identical to TRBD2. The germline CDR1 and CDR2 sequences are SGDLS and YYNGEE. Trimming took 3 bases from V and 5 from J; bases not matched to a gene: 6. CDR3 length: 16 amino acids. CDR3: CASSETSGGAGETQYF. CDR3 in DNA: TGTGCCAGCAGCGAGACTAGCGGGGGGGCCGGTGAGACCCAGTACTTC.

The chain is built from TRBV6-1 and TRBJ2-2; TRBD2 aligns across 11 bases. This CDR3 has 15 residues. Germline V CDR1 and CDR2: MNHNS, SASEGT. The V segment lost 7 bases and the J segment 4 bases; nucleotides outside the gene matches: 5. CDR3 region: CASILTSGATGELFF. CDR3 bases: TGTGCCAGCATTTTGACTAGCGGGGCCACCGGGGAGCTGTTTTTT.

The genes are TRBV19 and TRBJ2-1; TRBD2 aligns across 8 bases. Germline loops: CDR1 LNHDA, CDR2 SQIVND (reference sequence). V dropped 4 bases and J dropped 6; count of bases not matched to a gene: 5. This CDR3 is built from 14 residues. CDR3 sequence reads: CASSNGGAPNEQFF. The CDR3 nucleotides are TGTGCCAGTAGTAACGGGGGGGCGCCCAATGAGCAGTTCTTC.

V gene TRBV7-9 combines with J gene TRBJ1-3; a possible D gene is TRBD1 (6 bases). Germline lookup yields CDR1 SEHNR and CDR2 FQNEAQ (reference sequence). The CDR3 totals 13 residues. V was pared by 5 bases and J by 8 bases, with 13 bases between. The CDR3 sequence: CASSEQGADTIYF. In nucleotides, the CDR3 is TGTGCCAGCAGCGAACAGGGCGCGGACACCATATATTTT. Variable domain in full (rest from reference TRBV7-9 and TRBJ1-3): DTGVSQNPRHKITKRGQNVTFRCDPISEHNRLYWYRQTLGQGPEFLTYFQNEAQLEKSRLLSDRFSAERPKGSFSTLEIQRTEQGDSAMYLCASSEQGADTIYFGEGSWLTVV.

This clone occurred a few times. The rearrangement uses TRBV5-8 and TRBJ1-5, with TRBD1 as a possible D gene (6 bases). Germline V gene sequence: CDR1 SGHTS, CDR2 YDEGEE. The V end lost 1 base, the J end lost 5 bases, and 7 bases lay between the germline ends. The CDR3 runs 13 residues. CDR3 coding DNA: TGTGCCAGCAGCTTGAACAGGGATCAGCCCCAGCATTTT. This sequence encodes CASSLNRDQPQHF. Supplemented by reference TRBV5-8 and TRBJ1-5, the full variable domain reads EAGVTQSPTHLIKTRGQQATLRCSPISGHTSVYWYQQALGLGLQFLLWYDEGEERNRGNFPPRFSGRQFPNYSSELNVNALELEDSALYLCASSLNRDQPQHFGDGTRLSIL.

This clone was observed a handful of times. This chain connects TRBV6-1 to TRBJ2-5; D is perhaps TRBD2 (5 bases). CDR1 and CDR2 (germline): MNHNS, SASEGT. This CDR3 spans 15 amino acids. V was cut by 0 bases and J by 5 bases, with 13 bases left in between. The CDR3: CASSEALRGWETQYF. CDR3 DNA sequence: TGTGCCAGCAGTGAAGCGCTTCGGGGTTGGGAGACCCAGTACTTC.

This rearrangement joins TRBV16 to TRBJ2-5; 10 bases align to TRBD2. CDR3 length equals 15 residues. The germline V gene encodes CDR1 KGHSY and CDR2 FQNENV. The V and J ends lost 3 bases and 3 bases, in that order; junction bases with no gene match: 4. CDR3 in DNA: TGTGCCAGCAGCCAGTTAACTAGCGGGGAAGAGACCCAGTACTTC. Its protein product is CASSQLTSGEETQYF.

The chain joins TRBV21-1 to TRBJ2-7; the tabulated D call, TRBD1, remains unverified against the DNA. TRBV21-1 is a pseudogene. The CDR3 is 14 amino acids. CDR3 DNA sequence: TGTGCCAGCAGCAAAGCGGGACATAACTACGAGCAGTACTTC. Residues: CASSKAGHNYEQYF.

The table lists this clone with a few counts. The chain recombines TRBV18 with TRBJ2-5, with 7 bases fitting TRBD1. From germline, CDR1 is KGHSH and CDR2 LQKENI. The junction had 5 bases not matched to a gene; V was cut back by 5 bases and J by 2 bases. There are 14 residues in the CDR3. CDR3 nucleotide sequence: TGTGCCAGCTCAAAAAAGGGACAGCAAGAGACCCAGTACTTC. It specifies CASSKKGQQETQYF. The entire variable domain, with the rest obtained from reference TRBV18 and TRBJ2-5, is as follows: NAGVMQNPRHLVRRRGQEARLRCSPMKGHSHVYWYRQLPEEGLKFMVYLQKENIIDESGMPKERFSAEFPKEGPSILRIQQVVRGDSAAYFCASSKKGQQETQYFGPGTRLLVL.

The gene calls are TRBV5-1 and TRBJ2-3; possibly TRBD1 for D (6 bases). V was clipped by 5 bases and J by 3 bases, with 13 bases between them. This CDR3 contains 14 residues. Germline V gene lookup returns CDR1 SGHRS and CDR2 YFSETQ. The CDR3 loop is CASRTGTGTDTQYF. The CDR3 region has the DNA TGCGCCAGCAGAACAGGGACCGGGACAGATACGCAGTATTTT.

The chain uses TRBV5-4 and TRBJ2-7; 8 positions agree with TRBD1. The CDR3 loop spans 15 amino acids. The germline V gene has CDR1 SGHNT and CDR2 YYREEE (reference sequence). The junction had 10 bases not matched to a gene; V was cut back by 4 bases and J by 4 bases. The CDR3: CASSEGTGGRYEQYF. As DNA, the CDR3 is TGTGCCAGCAGCGAGGGGACAGGAGGTCGGTACGAGCAGTACTTC.

The table lists this clone with a few counts. This chain connects TRBV7-6 to TRBJ2-3; D gene ambiguous. Germline V gene lookup returns CDR1 SGHVS and CDR2 FNYEAQ. This CDR3 is built from 13 residues. V dropped 8 bases and J dropped 6 bases, with 15 bases sitting between them. CDR3 bases: TGTGCCAGCTCGCTCAACTTCGCGGATACGCAGTATTTT. This sequence encodes CASSLNFADTQYF. Complete variable domain (other parts from reference TRBV7-6 and TRBJ2-3): GAGVSQSPRYKVTKRGQDVALRCDPISGHVSLYWYRQALGQGPEFLTYFNYEAQQDKSGLPNDRFSAERPEGSISTLTIQRTEQRDSAMYRCASSLNFADTQYFGPGTRLTVL.

The chain joins TRBV2 to TRBJ2-1; 8 nucleotides match TRBD2. CDR3 length: 14 amino acids. Germline V gene data show CDR1 as SNHLY and CDR2 as FYNNEI. With 4 bases clipped from V and 5 bases from J, the junction kept 4 bases outside the gene matches. This CDR3 reads CASSGGLGNNEQFF. CDR3 DNA: TGTGCCAGCAGTGGGGGACTAGGAAACAATGAGCAGTTCTTC.

This chain's CDR3 is CASKIGQTNTGELFF. The DNA for the CDR3 is TGTGCCAGCAAGATAGGACAGACGAACACCGGGGAGCTGTTTTTT. V usage is TRBV6-6 and J usage is TRBJ2-2; D perhaps matches TRBD1 (6 bases). The germline V gene has CDR1 MNHNY and CDR2 SVGAGI (reference sequence). V lost 7 bases and J lost 0, with 12 bases in between. The CDR3 spans 15 residues.

This clone was detected only once. This chain joins TRBV5-1 and TRBJ2-7; maybe TRBD1 (5 bases). The CDR3 extends over 13 amino acids. Germline loops: CDR1 SGHRS, CDR2 YFSETQ. Trimming left V 4 bases short and J 2 bases short, with 10 bases between. The CDR3 nucleotides are TGCGCCAGCAGCCAACAGGTCCCCTACGAGCAGTACTTC. Its protein is CASSQQVPYEQYF.

V and J are TRBV7-9 and TRBJ1-1; D gene ambiguous. V shed 1 base and J shed 3 bases, with 9 bases lying between them. The CDR3 sequence is 14 residues long. Germline loops: CDR1 SEHNR, CDR2 FQNEAQ (reference sequence). The CDR3 bases are TGTGCCAGCAGCTTAGGGCGGACTCACACTGAAGCTTTCTTT. It is translated as CASSLGRTHTEAFF.

V gene TRBV30 combines with J gene TRBJ2-7; no firm D call. Germline V CDR1 and CDR2: GTSNPN, SVGIG (reference sequence). V shed 5 bases and J shed 5 bases, with 13 bases lying between them. This CDR3 has 12 residues. DNA of the CDR3: TGTGCCTGGGCCCGGTTTGACAACGAGCAGTACTTC. Its protein is CAWARFDNEQYF.

This clone has a single count. The chain recombines TRBV15 with TRBJ2-1; 13 bases are a match to TRBD2. The V and J ends lost 3 bases and 4 bases, in that order; junction bases with no gene match: 3. The CDR3 runs to 16 residues. The germline V gene encodes CDR1 LNHNV and CDR2 YYDKDF (reference sequence). For the CDR3, the DNA is TGTGCCACCAGCAGGGGGACTAGCGGGGCGTACAATGAGCAGTTCTTC. Translation gives CATSRGTSGAYNEQFF.

V and J are TRBV7-9 and TRBJ2-5; D may be TRBD1 (6 bases). The CDR3 covers 16 residues. Germline assignment: CDR1 SEHNR and CDR2 FQNEAQ (reference sequence). V gave up 5 bases and J gave up 5 bases, with 21 bases separating them. The CDR3 sequence: CASSQGTQVNWETQYF. The CDR3 DNA follows: TGTGCCAGCAGCCAGGGGACACAAGTGAATTGGGAGACCCAGTACTTC.

The rearrangement joins TRBV5-5 to TRBJ2-1; possibly TRBD1 for D (6 bases). This CDR3 has 12 residues. Per germline, CDR1 SGHKS and CDR2 YYEKEE (reference sequence). V was clipped by 4 bases and J by 13 bases, with 15 bases between them. CDR3 in amino acids: CASSPGQLPQFF. In nucleotides, the CDR3 is TGTGCCAGCAGCCCCGGACAGTTACCTCAGTTCTTC.

Comment on this clone: One junction end does not reproduce the germline sequence, and a read error may be involved. This sequence joins TRBV7-2 and TRBJ2-7, with 9 bases fitting TRBD2. The CDR3 runs 15 residues. Germline CDR1 and CDR2: SGHTA and FQGNSA. CDR3 DNA sequence: TGTGCCAGCAGCCGCCTGGGGGGAGCGGGGGGAGACGAAAACTTC. Protein: CASSRLGGAGGDENF.